This T cell receptor beta chain was obtained from a study of blood T cell repertoires in COVID-19. Overall study: COVID-19 samples from acute and convalescent phases originated in the United States, Italy and Spain. T cells, B-cell-depleted T cells, or PBMCs supplied cDNA or gDNA.

Profiled with immunoSEQ multiplex PCR; TCRdb holds only in-frame clones, not every one. The data show just under 20,000 clones, with 70% to 90% seen just once and roughly 30% held by the top ten. The sequencing sample was made of peripheral blood. The clonotype originates from a human donor with active COVID-19. The donor label of this sample is uncertain.

This CDR3 is CASSQAHGGEETQYF. Written as DNA, the CDR3 is TGCGCCAGCAGCCAAGCCCACGGGGGGGAAGAGACCCAGTACTTC. The chain joins TRBV4-3 to TRBJ2-5; TRBD2 matches 8 bases. This CDR3 contains 15 residues. The V segment lost 1 base and the J segment 3 bases; nucleotides outside the gene matches: 4. The germline gives CDR1 LGHNA, CDR2 YSLEER.